Following are 2 T cell receptor beta chains from one sample sequenced in a study of T cells after yellow fever vaccination. One entry per CDR3 protein results from TCRdb running MiXCR on the 5' RACE reads. The sample lists 200,000 to 300,000 distinct CDR3 sequences, about 3.7% occurring once. Source: PBMCs, taken 15 days after the yellow fever booster vaccination. Receptor source: a man between 18 and 35 years old who received the YFV17D yellow fever vaccine.

This clonotype was seen at least ten times. The chain has TRBV12-3 or TRBV12-4 and TRBJ2-1; D possibly corresponds to TRBD1 (5 bases). The CDR3 contains 15 residues. V dropped 3 bases and J dropped 6 bases, with 15 bases sitting between them. Written as DNA, the CDR3 is TGTGCCAGCAGTTTCTATAGGGGTCGCGGCAATGAGCAGTTCTTC. Its translation: CASSFYRGRGNEQFF.

This clonotype has at least ten counts. This chain connects TRBV19 to TRBJ2-3; no definite D call. The germline CDR1 and CDR2 sequences are LNHDA and SQIVND (reference sequence). The CDR3 has 16 amino acids. Trimming left V 5 bases short and J 4 bases short, with 19 bases between. The CDR3 sequence: CASSGPEWVYPDTQYF. CDR3 DNA sequence: TGTGCCAGTAGTGGCCCCGAGTGGGTGTATCCAGATACGCAGTATTTT.